Presented here are 29 T cell receptor beta chains from one specimen sequenced in a study of T cells in Graves' hyperthyroidism and ophthalmopathy. There were TCR beta CDR3 regions amplified from RNA transcripts. A first-round RT-PCR of the TCR CDR3 used the HTBI primer set. TCRdb passed the multiplex PCR reads through MiXCR, listing each CDR3 protein once. The profile shows about 350,000 distinct CDR3 sequences, approximately 18% of them singletons. Specimen: blood. The receptors here all came from a woman between 40 and 50 years old with Graves' ophthalmopathy.

Only a few counts were recorded for this clonotype. The V and J genes are TRBV6-1 and TRBJ2-1; 9 bases agree with TRBD2. The CDR3 consists of 16 residues. Germline V gives CDR1 MNHNS, CDR2 SASEGT. With V trimmed by 6 bases and J by 0 bases, 6 bases remained unmatched. The CDR3 sequence: CASRVHSGGSYNEQFF. The CDR3 DNA is TGTGCCAGCAGGGTCCATAGCGGGGGCTCCTACAATGAGCAGTTCTTC.

Many counts were recorded for this clonotype. The rearrangement joins TRBV19 to TRBJ2-4; D not resolved. Looked up from germline, CDR1 is LNHDA and CDR2 is SQIVND (reference sequence). Deletions cut 3 bases from V and 0 bases from J, with 6 bases between. CDR3 length: 14 amino acids. CDR3 bases: TGTGCCAGTAGTATCGTCGGAGCCAAAAACATTCAGTACTTC. This sequence encodes CASSIVGAKNIQYF.

As concerns this clonotype: A clone one base away is much larger, so this may be a read error. CDR3 sequence (DNA): TGCGCCAGCAGCATGGAGGGGGATACGCAGTATTTT. Protein: CASSMEGDTQYF. The chain uses TRBV5-1 and TRBJ2-3, with D perhaps TRBD2 (6 bases). The CDR3 is 12 amino acids. With 4 bases removed from V and 6 bases from J, the gap between germline ends came to 9 bases. Per germline, CDR1 SGHRS and CDR2 YFSETQ.

At least ten counts were recorded for this clonotype. The CDR3 is CASSEVGEWGEQYF. The CDR3 nucleotides read TGTGCCAGCAGTGAAGTGGGGGAGTGGGGCGAGCAGTACTTC. The chain has TRBV2 and TRBJ2-7; D assignment may be TRBD1 or TRBD2 (5 bases each). The germline gives CDR1 SNHLY, CDR2 FYNNEI. The CDR3 has 14 amino acids. Trimming cost V 1 base and J 6 bases, with 13 bases left between them.

There are many counts of this clonotype. The CDR3 loop is CASSQGDREKTEAFF. The CDR3 DNA reads as TGCGCCAGCAGCCAAGGGGACAGGGAAAAGACTGAAGCTTTCTTT. This chain joins TRBV4-1 and TRBJ1-1; 9 positions match TRBD1. V trimming: 1 base; J trimming: 5 bases; junction bases outside the gene matches: 5. This CDR3 contains 15 residues. In germline, CDR1 is MGHRA, CDR2 YSYEKL.

This clonotype has a count of ten or more. The chain links TRBV6-5 to TRBJ1-1, with no clear D. V lost 7 bases and J lost 7, with 16 bases in between. This CDR3 contains 13 residues. The germline V gene has CDR1 MNHEY and CDR2 SVGAGI. CDR3 loop: CASTPGGVVEAFF. The CDR3 DNA follows: TGTGCCAGCACCCCCGGAGGAGTGGTTGAAGCTTTCTTT.

This clonotype was recorded a few times. The chain joins TRBV7-8 to TRBJ2-7, with a weak D call TRBD2 (5 bases). With 5 bases removed from V and 2 bases from J, the gap between germline ends came to 25 bases. CDR1 is SGHVS and CDR2 is FQNEAQ in the germline V gene. CDR3 size: 18 residues. This chain's CDR3 is CASSPEPFVAGTAYEQYF. As DNA, the CDR3 is TGTGCCAGCAGCCCCGAGCCGTTTGTCGCGGGTACTGCCTACGAGCAGTACTTC.

This clonotype was observed many times. The genes are TRBV28 and TRBJ1-1, with a tentative D call TRBD1 (5 bases). This CDR3 region has 14 residues. Germline V gene data show CDR1 as MDHEN and CDR2 as SYDVKM. V was clipped by 4 bases and J by 7 bases, with 16 bases between them. As DNA, the CDR3 is TGTGCCAGCAGTTCCCACACGGGACGGTTTGAAGCTTTCTTT. Translating gives CASSSHTGRFEAFF.

In its sample, this clonotype was seen many times. The rearrangement uses TRBV28 and TRBJ2-7; D possibly corresponds to TRBD2 (6 bases). The CDR3 is made up of 14 amino acids. Deletions cut 5 bases from V and 5 bases from J, with 16 bases between. Germline CDR1 MDHEN, CDR2 SYDVKM. CDR3 region: CASSAGSLENEQYF. The DNA for the CDR3 is TGTGCCAGCAGTGCGGGGTCCCTCGAGAACGAGCAGTACTTC.

This clonotype came up many times. This chain uses TRBV10-3 with TRBJ1-1, with D unresolved. Trimming removed 3 bases from V and 7 bases from J, with 6 bases in between. Germline lookup yields CDR1 ENHRY and CDR2 SYGVKD. The CDR3 extends over 11 amino acids. This CDR3 is CAISDTFEAFF. CDR3 bases: TGTGCCATCAGTGACACCTTTGAAGCTTTCTTT.

The genes are TRBV20-1 and TRBJ2-5; no clear D gene. The germline V gene has CDR1 DFQATT and CDR2 SNEGSKA (reference sequence). This CDR3 is built from 11 residues. Deletions cut 7 bases from V and 5 bases from J, with 11 bases between. CDR3 coding DNA: TGCAGTGGCGGTAACGGGGAGACCCAGTACTTC. Protein sequence: CSGGNGETQYF.

V and J are TRBV12-3 or TRBV12-4 and TRBJ1-5; no clear D. Trimming removed 2 bases from V and 5 bases from J, with 10 bases in between. This CDR3 has 14 residues. CDR3 bases: TGTGCCAGCAGTTTATCCTCCCGAGATCAGCCCCAGCATTTT. Translated: CASSLSSRDQPQHF.

At least ten counts were recorded for this clonotype. The chain recombines TRBV6-5 with TRBJ1-5; D unclear. This CDR3 contains 19 residues. The ends were cut back, 6 bases at V and 0 bases at J, with 24 bases in the middle. Germline V lookup: CDR1 MNHEY, CDR2 SVGAGI. In nucleotides, the CDR3 is TGTGCCAGCAGAGACCAACCATCAGAAGCGCTTTATAGCAATCAGCCCCAGCATTTT. Protein product: CASRDQPSEALYSNQPQHF.

The chain is built from TRBV20-1 and TRBJ2-5; D gene ambiguous. Trimming took 3 bases from V and 7 from J, leaving 21 bases between them. CDR3 length equals 15 residues. CDR1 is DFQATT and CDR2 is SNEGSKA in the germline V gene (reference sequence). CDR3 in amino acids: CSASLLGRHWGTQYF. For the CDR3, the DNA is TGCAGTGCTAGTCTTCTTGGACGGCATTGGGGGACCCAGTACTTC.

This clonotype came up many times. The chain combines TRBV6-2 or TRBV6-3 with TRBJ2-6; 10 bases agree with TRBD1. Germline V gene sequence: CDR1 MNHEY, CDR2 SVGEGT. This CDR3 comprises 19 residues. V dropped 2 bases and J dropped 3; count of bases not matched to a gene: 10. The DNA of the CDR3 is TGTGCCAGCAGTTACCAGACCGGGACAGGGGTTGGTGGGGCCAACGTCCTGACTTTC. This encodes CASSYQTGTGVGGANVLTF.

Many counts were recorded for this clonotype. This chain connects TRBV19 to TRBJ2-7; D possibly corresponds to TRBD1 (6 bases). Trimming took off 9 bases at V and 1 base at J, with 19 bases between the two ends. CDR1 is LNHDA and CDR2 is SQIVND in the germline V gene (reference sequence). The CDR3 spans 15 residues. CDR3 region: CASQPQGRGSYEQYF. In DNA form, the CDR3 reads TGTGCCAGCCAACCCCAGGGTAGGGGGTCCTACGAGCAGTACTTC.

The chain has TRBV4-3 and TRBJ1-1; D unresolved. Trimming shortened V by 2 bases and J by 0 bases, and 7 bases separated the two germline ends. Per the germline V gene, CDR1 is LGHNA and CDR2 is YSLEER. The CDR3 is made up of 14 amino acids. The CDR3 bases are TGCGCCAGCAGCCAATCTTGGATGAACACTGAAGCTTTCTTT. Protein sequence: CASSQSWMNTEAFF.

DNA of the CDR3: TGTGCCAGCAGCCCCCTGGGTGCGGTTGGCTACACCTTC. The encoded protein is CASSPLGAVGYTF. The V and J genes are TRBV7-2 and TRBJ1-2; D unclear. Germline V lookup: CDR1 SGHTA, CDR2 FQGNSA. The V end was cut by 5 bases, the J end by 7 bases, with 14 bases between. The CDR3 totals 13 residues.

This clonotype has only one observation. The rearrangement joins TRBV27 to TRBJ2-5; tentatively, D is TRBD1 (5 bases). V lost 3 bases and J 5 bases, leaving 16 bases between the germline ends. Germline loops: CDR1 MNHEY, CDR2 SMNVEV (reference sequence). The length of the CDR3 is 15 residues. The CDR3 protein is CASSLTDSLRETQYF. CDR3 nucleotides: TGTGCCAGCAGTTTGACCGACAGCCTCCGGGAGACCCAGTACTTC.

The rearrangement joins TRBV30 to TRBJ2-2, with 8 bases lining up with TRBD1. The CDR3 totals 18 residues. Germline V gene lookup returns CDR1 GTSNPN and CDR2 SVGIG (reference sequence). J lost 6 bases, V lost 0 bases, and 15 bases had no gene match. CDR3 in DNA: TGTGCCTGGAGTGTACGTTGGGGGTTCGACAGGGGAGCCGGGGAGCTGTTTTTT. It codes for CAWSVRWGFDRGAGELFF.

This chain links TRBV12-5 with TRBJ1-1; 9 nucleotides match TRBD1. This CDR3 is 14 amino acids long. The germline CDR1 and CDR2 sequences are LGHNT and FRNRAP. V was clipped by 5 bases and J by 5 bases; unmatched bases: 6. The CDR3 nucleotides read TGTGCTAGTGGTATCGGACAGGGGAGGACTGAAGCTTTCTTT. This codes for CASGIGQGRTEAFF.

This clonotype showed up many times. The V gene is TRBV7-2, the J gene TRBJ1-6, with 9 positions matching TRBD1. V gave up 5 bases and J gave up 4 bases; unmatched junction bases: 6. Germline V gene sequence: CDR1 SGHTA, CDR2 FQGNSA. CDR3 length equals 16 residues. In DNA, the CDR3 is TGTGCCAGCAGCGCACAGGGGGCGCGGTATAATTCACCCCTCCACTTT. Protein product: CASSAQGARYNSPLHF. The variable domain in full, completed from reference TRBV7-2 and TRBJ1-6, reads GAGVSQSPSNKVTEKGKDVELRCDPISGHTALYWYRQSLGQGLEFLIYFQGNSAPDKSGLPSDRFSAERTGGSVSTLTIQRTQQEDSAVYLCASSAQGARYNSPLHFGNGTRLTVT.

This clonotype was observed many times. The V and J genes are TRBV19 and TRBJ2-7; D remains unclear. V was pared by 3 bases and J by 1 base, with 7 bases between. CDR1 is LNHDA, CDR2 SQIVND, per germline (reference sequence). CDR3 length: 13 residues. The CDR3 sequence: CASSIKVSYEQYF. As DNA, the CDR3 is TGTGCCAGTAGTATCAAGGTTTCCTACGAGCAGTACTTC.

This clonotype has a count of ten or more. This rearrangement joins TRBV29-1 to TRBJ1-1; D is uncertain. This CDR3 is 11 amino acids long. V lost 7 bases and J 0 bases, leaving 6 bases between the germline ends. Germline V lookup: CDR1 SQVTM, CDR2 ANQGSEA. CDR3 sequence reads: CSGVLNTEAFF. For the CDR3, the DNA is TGCAGCGGGGTGCTGAACACTGAAGCTTTCTTT.

The chain joins TRBV12-3 or TRBV12-4 to TRBJ2-7; TRBD2 matches 10 bases. The CDR3 covers 15 residues. Trimming at V came to 2 bases and at J to 2 bases, leaving 3 bases not matched to a gene. Written as DNA, the CDR3 is TGTGCCAGCAGTTTAATAGCGGGAGGAACCTACGAGCAGTACTTC. Its translation is CASSLIAGGTYEQYF.

A few counts support this clonotype. The chain carries TRBV12-3 or TRBV12-4 and TRBJ2-4, with 8 bases lining up with TRBD1. V gave up 6 bases and J gave up 4 bases; unmatched junction bases: 8. The CDR3 length is 15 residues. The chain's CDR3 is CASRKGQAGKNIQYF. In nucleotides, the CDR3 is TGTGCCAGCAGAAAGGGACAGGCAGGGAAAAACATTCAGTACTTC.

With regard to this clonotype: Just one base apart from a much larger clone, this may be a read error. This chain connects TRBV28 to TRBJ2-7; the D gene is possibly TRBD2 (5 bases). The CDR3 totals 14 residues. V lost 6 bases, J lost 8 bases, and 20 bases lay in between. Per germline, CDR1 MDHEN and CDR2 SYDVKM. The CDR3, as DNA: TGTGCCAGCAGCACCGGGATGGCCATGATCAAGCAGTACTTC. Protein product: CASSTGMAMIKQYF.

The chain combines TRBV6-1 with TRBJ2-5, with 8 bases identical to TRBD2. This CDR3 has 15 amino acids. Unmatched junction bases numbered 11, after V lost 6 bases and J lost 5 bases. The germline CDR1 and CDR2 sequences are MNHNS and SASEGT. The CDR3 spells CASRGAGDMGETQYF. The DNA for the CDR3 is TGTGCCAGCAGGGGAGCGGGAGATATGGGGGAGACCCAGTACTTC.

The V call is TRBV30, the J call TRBJ2-5, with D tentatively TRBD2 (6 bases). CDR3 length: 15 amino acids. V lost 3 bases to trimming and J lost 5 bases, with 19 bases between them. Germline lookup yields CDR1 GTSNPN and CDR2 SVGIG (reference sequence). The CDR3 is CAWSPGGGAWETQYF. The CDR3, as DNA: TGTGCCTGGAGCCCCGGTGGCGGGGCCTGGGAGACCCAGTACTTC.